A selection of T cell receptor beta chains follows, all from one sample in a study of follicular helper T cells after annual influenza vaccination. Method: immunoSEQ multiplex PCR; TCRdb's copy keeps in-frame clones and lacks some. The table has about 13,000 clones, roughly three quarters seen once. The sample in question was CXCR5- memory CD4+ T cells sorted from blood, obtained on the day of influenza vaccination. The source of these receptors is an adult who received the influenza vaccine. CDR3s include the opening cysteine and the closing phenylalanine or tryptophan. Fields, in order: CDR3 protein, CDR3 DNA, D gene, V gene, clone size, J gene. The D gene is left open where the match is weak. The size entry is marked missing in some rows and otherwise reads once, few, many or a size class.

CDR3: CASSLLDRGNTGYTF
DNA: TGTGCCAGCAGCTTACTCGACAGGGGGAATACTGGCTACACCTTC
D: TRBD1
V: TRBV7-6
size: NA
J: TRBJ1-2

CDR3: CASSQEGNTIYF
DNA: TGTGCCAGCAGCCAAGAAGGAAACACCATATATTTT
D: NA
V: TRBV4-2
size: NA
J: TRBJ1-3

CDR3: CASSTGRGYNSPLHF
DNA: TGTGCCAGCTCAACAGGGAGGGGCTATAATTCACCCCTCCACTTT
D: NA
V: TRBV18
size: NA
J: TRBJ1-6

CDR3: CASRLGPGGRTEAFF
DNA: TGTGCCAGCCGCCTGGGGCCAGGGGGCCGTACTGAAGCTTTCTTT
D: TRBD1
V: TRBV6-5
size: NA
J: TRBJ1-1

CDR3: CASSQAGQNLNIQYF
DNA: TGCGCCAGCAGCCAAGCTGGACAGAACTTAAACATTCAGTACTTC
D: NA
V: TRBV4-1
size: NA
J: TRBJ2-4

CDR3: CASSRMGPGELFF
DNA: TGTGCCAGCAGCCGGATGGGGCCCGGGGAGCTGTTTTTT
D: NA
V: TRBV14
size: NA
J: TRBJ2-2

CDR3: CSVGMTPSGEQYF
DNA: TGCAGCGTTGGCATGACCCCGTCGGGGGAGCAGTACTTC
D: NA
V: TRBV29-1
size: NA
J: TRBJ2-7

CDR3: CASSLSPATYEQYF
DNA: TGTGCCAGCAGCTTATCACCCGCCACCTACGAGCAGTACTTC
D: NA
V: TRBV11-1
size: once
J: TRBJ2-7

CDR3: CASTSYGSSSYNEQFF
DNA: TGTGCCAGCACCTCTTACGGGTCAAGCTCCTACAATGAGCAGTTCTTC
D: NA
V: TRBV11-1
size: NA
J: TRBJ2-1

CDR3: CASSEGFTGYYGYTF
DNA: TGTGCCAGCAGTGAAGGGTTTACAGGATACTATGGCTACACCTTC
D: NA
V: TRBV6-1
size: NA
J: TRBJ1-2

CDR3: CASSVGLNEQFF
DNA: TGTGCCAGCAGTGTGGGACTTAATGAGCAGTTCTTC
D: NA
V: TRBV2
size: NA
J: TRBJ2-1

CDR3: CASRSPGQSSYEQYF
DNA: TGTGCCAGCAGGAGCCCGGGACAGAGCTCCTACGAGCAGTACTTC
D: TRBD1
V: TRBV6-6
size: NA
J: TRBJ2-7

CDR3: CASSPYGAGNTIYF
DNA: TGTGCCAGCTCACCATACGGGGCTGGAAACACCATATATTTT
D: NA
V: TRBV18
size: few
J: TRBJ1-3

CDR3: CASSMWGINTGELFF
DNA: TGTGCCAGTAGTATGTGGGGGATAAACACCGGGGAGCTGTTTTTT
D: NA
V: TRBV19
size: NA
J: TRBJ2-2

CDR3: CASSEATAPNYGYTF
DNA: TGTGCCAGCAGTGAAGCTACGGCGCCTAACTATGGCTACACCTTC
D: NA
V: TRBV6-1
size: NA
J: TRBJ1-2

CDR3: CASSSYTTDTQYF
DNA: TGTGCCAGCAGCTCTTATACCACAGATACGCAGTATTTT
D: NA
V: TRBV5-6
size: NA
J: TRBJ2-3

CDR3: CASSLSGEIKTYEQYF
DNA: TGCGCCAGCAGCTTGTCCGGAGAAATTAAGACCTACGAGCAGTACTTC
D: NA
V: TRBV5-1
size: NA
J: TRBJ2-7

CDR3: CASSEPAGRLRDGYTF
DNA: TGTGCCAGCAGTGAACCGGCCGGGCGTTTAAGGGATGGCTACACCTTC
D: NA
V: TRBV25-1
size: NA
J: TRBJ1-2

CDR3: CASSYSPAYGYTF
DNA: TGTGCCAGCAGTTACTCACCGGCCTATGGCTACACCTTC
D: NA
V: TRBV6-5
size: once
J: TRBJ1-2

CDR3: CASSYSGNTEAFF
DNA: TGTGCCAGTAGCTATTCGGGGAACACTGAAGCTTTCTTT
D: NA
V: TRBV19
size: NA
J: TRBJ1-1

CDR3: CASSFRGEWDGYTF
DNA: TGTGCCAGCAGTTTTCGGGGGGAGTGGGATGGCTACACCTTC
D: NA
V: TRBV27
size: NA
J: TRBJ1-2

CDR3: CASSLVGTGSYEQYF
DNA: TGTGCCAGCAGCTTAGTCGGGACAGGGTCCTACGAGCAGTACTTC
D: TRBD1
V: TRBV7-9
size: few
J: TRBJ2-7

CDR3: CASSLTGTSYGYTF
DNA: TGTGCCAGCAGCTTAACAGGGACCAGCTATGGCTACACCTTC
D: NA
V: TRBV5-4
size: NA
J: TRBJ1-2

CDR3: CASSQDMEKLFF
DNA: TGTGCCAGCTCACAGGATATGGAAAAACTGTTTTTT
D: NA
V: TRBV18
size: once
J: TRBJ1-4

CDR3: CASSSLLGDTQYF
DNA: TGTGCCAGCAGCTCCCTCTTGGGAGATACGCAGTATTTT
D: NA
V: TRBV7-9
size: NA
J: TRBJ2-3

CDR3: CAIRATGDATEAFF
DNA: TGTGCCATCAGGGCGACAGGGGACGCCACTGAAGCTTTCTTT
D: TRBD1
V: TRBV10-3
size: once
J: TRBJ1-1

CDR3: CASSPQAGIGNTIYF
DNA: TGTGCCAGCAGCCCCCAGGCAGGGATAGGAAACACCATATATTTT
D: NA
V: TRBV9
size: once
J: TRBJ1-3

CDR3: CASSPSNSYEQYF
DNA: TGTGCCAGCTCACCGTCTAATTCCTACGAGCAGTACTTC
D: NA
V: TRBV18
size: NA
J: TRBJ2-7

CDR3: CASSVARFNEQFF
DNA: TGTGCCAGCAGCGTAGCACGGTTCAATGAGCAGTTCTTC
D: NA
V: TRBV9
size: NA
J: TRBJ2-1

CDR3: CAREGQTLIMNTEAFF
DNA: TGTGCCAGAGAAGGACAGACCCTAATTATGAACACTGAAGCTTTCTTT
D: NA
V: TRBV19
size: NA
J: TRBJ1-1

CDR3: CASSEEVGGRGYTF
DNA: TGTGCCAGCAGCGAAGAGGTTGGGGGGCGAGGCTACACCTTC
D: NA
V: TRBV4-2
size: NA
J: TRBJ1-2

CDR3: CASSPGGNSNQPQHF
DNA: TGTGCCAGCTCACCAGGGGGTAATAGCAATCAGCCCCAGCATTTT
D: NA
V: TRBV18
size: few
J: TRBJ1-5

CDR3: CASSFRTGGRMNTEAFF
DNA: TGTGCCAGTAGTTTCCGGACAGGGGGTAGGATGAACACTGAAGCTTTCTTT
D: TRBD1
V: TRBV19
size: NA
J: TRBJ1-1

CDR3: CASSIKRGGQFF
DNA: TGTGCCAGTAGTATAAAAAGGGGAGGGCAGTTCTTC
D: NA
V: TRBV19
size: NA
J: TRBJ2-1

CDR3: CASSLEGVEGYTF
DNA: TGTGCCAGCAGCTTAGAGGGAGTGGAAGGCTACACCTTC
D: NA
V: TRBV11-2
size: NA
J: TRBJ1-2

CDR3: CASSVVLNTEAFF
DNA: TGTGCCAGCAGCGTAGTTTTGAACACTGAAGCTTTCTTT
D: NA
V: TRBV9
size: NA
J: TRBJ1-1

CDR3: CASVSRGGTEAFF
DNA: TGTGCCAGCGTCAGCAGGGGCGGCACTGAAGCTTTCTTT
D: NA
V: TRBV11-1
size: NA
J: TRBJ1-1

CDR3: CASRPRYSSGGYNEQFF
DNA: TGTGCCAGCAGGCCTCGCTACTCTAGCGGGGGGTACAATGAGCAGTTCTTC
D: TRBD2
V: TRBV7-2
size: NA
J: TRBJ2-1

CDR3: CASSSGQILGQPQHF
DNA: TGTGCCAGCAGCTCGGGACAAATCTTGGGGCAGCCCCAGCATTTT
D: NA
V: TRBV7-9
size: NA
J: TRBJ1-5

CDR3: CASSQVPRTVLEQYF
DNA: TGCGCCAGCAGCCAAGTCCCTCGAACAGTTCTCGAGCAGTACTTC
D: NA
V: TRBV4-1
size: NA
J: TRBJ2-7

CDR3: CASSPTPAGELFF
DNA: TGTGCCAGCAGCCCTACTCCCGCCGGGGAGCTGTTTTTT
D: NA
V: TRBV7-3
size: NA
J: TRBJ2-2

CDR3: CASSPEGPSAEAFF
DNA: TGTGCCAGCAGCCCAGAAGGGCCGAGCGCTGAAGCTTTCTTT
D: NA
V: TRBV7-9
size: NA
J: TRBJ1-1